This T cell receptor (beta chain) was retrieved from a study of blood T cell repertoires in COVID-19. Background on the study: Some COVID-19 samples were acute and others convalescent; all came from the United States, Italy and Spain.

In germline, CDR1 is SQVTM, CDR2 ANQGSEA. The CDR3 length is 17 residues. The J segment lost 3 bases and the V segment lost 2 bases, leaving 7 bases of the junction unmatched. In the authors' workflow: Researchers report that nucleated cell counts were estimated from reference gene primer amplification. Clones were read by immunoSEQ multiplex PCR, and TCRdb kept only the in-frame ones, dropping some. The V and J calls and clone size come from that table; D and trimming were worked out from the DNA. The repertoire holds some 260,000 clones, with more than 70% as singletons. V and J are TRBV29-1 and TRBJ2-1, with 13 bases aligning to TRBD2. Sequencing was performed on peripheral blood. This TCR came from a woman between 18 and 29 years old with acute or convalescent COVID-19. As DNA, the CDR3 is TGCAGCGTTGAAAGACTAGCGGGAGGCCACATCTACAATGAGCAGTTCTTC. Amino acids: CSVERLAGGHIYNEQFF.